What follows is one TCR beta chain and its context. Its antigen is unknown. These data are taken from a study of T cells in tumors after PD-1 blockade. Study-wide context: Treatment was either pembrolizumab 200 mg every 3 weeks or cemiplimab 350 mg every 2 weeks. Notes on the study in general: About 41% of tumor TCR clonotypes were also found in blood.

Genomic DNA template from tumor biopsies or peripheral blood, 616 ng to 6,004 ng input. Sequencing was performed with immunoSEQ multiplex PCR; in TCRdb, only in-frame clones are kept and a portion is missing. Of about 47,000 clones listed, approximately 75% are singletons. The receptor was derived from a human donor with basal cell carcinoma. The sample in question was PBMCs, obtained before anti-PD-1 treatment.

The CDR3 region is CAWSVLSWGDRGIYEQYF. CDR3 nucleotide sequence: TGTGCCTGGAGTGTACTTAGTTGGGGGGACAGGGGGATATACGAGCAGTACTTC. The chain recombines TRBV30 with TRBJ2-7; 11 nucleotides agree with TRBD1. The CDR3 length is 18 residues. The germline CDR1 and CDR2 sequences are GTSNPN and SVGIG (reference sequence). The ends lost 0 bases at V and 4 bases at J; junction bases unmatched: 14.